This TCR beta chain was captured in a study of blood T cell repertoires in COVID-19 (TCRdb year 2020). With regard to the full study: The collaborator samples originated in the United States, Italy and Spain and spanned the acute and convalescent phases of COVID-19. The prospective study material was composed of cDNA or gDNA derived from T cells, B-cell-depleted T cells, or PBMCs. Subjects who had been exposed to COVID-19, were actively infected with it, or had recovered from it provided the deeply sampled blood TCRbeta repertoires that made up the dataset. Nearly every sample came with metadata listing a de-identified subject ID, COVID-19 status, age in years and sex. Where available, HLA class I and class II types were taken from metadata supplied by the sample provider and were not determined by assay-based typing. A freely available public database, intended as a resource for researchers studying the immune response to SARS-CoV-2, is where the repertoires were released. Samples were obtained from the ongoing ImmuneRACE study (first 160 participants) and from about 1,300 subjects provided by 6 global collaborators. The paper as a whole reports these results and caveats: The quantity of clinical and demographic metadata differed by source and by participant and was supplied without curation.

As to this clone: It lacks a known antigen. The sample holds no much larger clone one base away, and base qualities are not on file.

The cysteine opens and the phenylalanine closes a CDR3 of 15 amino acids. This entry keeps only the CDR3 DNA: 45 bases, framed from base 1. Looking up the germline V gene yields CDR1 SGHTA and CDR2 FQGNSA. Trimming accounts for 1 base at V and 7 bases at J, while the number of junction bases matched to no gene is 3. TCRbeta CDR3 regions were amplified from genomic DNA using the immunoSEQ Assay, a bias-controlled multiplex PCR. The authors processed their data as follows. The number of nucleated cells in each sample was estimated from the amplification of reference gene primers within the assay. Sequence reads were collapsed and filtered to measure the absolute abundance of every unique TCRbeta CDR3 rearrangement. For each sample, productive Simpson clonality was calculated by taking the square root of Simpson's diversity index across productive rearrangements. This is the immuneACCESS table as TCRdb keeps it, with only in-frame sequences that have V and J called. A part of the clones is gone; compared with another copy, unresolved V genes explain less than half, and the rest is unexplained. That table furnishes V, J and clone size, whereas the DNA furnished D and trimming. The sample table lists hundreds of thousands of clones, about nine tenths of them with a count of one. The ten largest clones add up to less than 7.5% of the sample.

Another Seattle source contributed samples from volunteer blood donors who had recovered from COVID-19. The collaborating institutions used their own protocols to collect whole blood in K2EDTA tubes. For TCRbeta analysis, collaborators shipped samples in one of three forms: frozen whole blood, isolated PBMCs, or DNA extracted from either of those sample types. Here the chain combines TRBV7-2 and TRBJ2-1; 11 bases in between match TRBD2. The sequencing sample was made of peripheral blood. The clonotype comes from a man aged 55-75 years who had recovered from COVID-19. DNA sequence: TGTGCCAGCAGCTTAGGACTAGCGGGATATAATGAGCAGTTCTTC. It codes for CASSLGLAGYNEQFF.